These 5 T cell receptor beta chains were sequenced from one sample in a study of cytomegalovirus exposure and HLA in healthy donors. PCR involved 60 Vbeta and 13 Jbeta primers. Assay used: immunoSEQ multiplex PCR; TCRdb lists only in-frame clones, some missing. The sample lists 100,000 to 150,000 clones; over 60% were seen once. The specimen sequenced was PBMCs. Receptors originate from a female donor in good health and CMV-seronegative.

The chain combines TRBV20-1 with TRBJ2-3; D uncertain. Trimming removed 6 bases at V and 3 bases at J, with 4 bases between. Germline CDR1 reads DFQATT; CDR2 reads SNEGSKA (reference sequence). The CDR3 runs 10 residues. The CDR3 is CSAQTDTQYF. The CDR3 region has the DNA TGCAGTGCCCAAACAGATACGCAGTATTTT.

CDR3 coding DNA: TGTGCCAGCACACAGGTCCCGAACACTGAAGCTTTCTTT. The encoded protein is CASTQVPNTEAFF. This rearrangement joins TRBV11-2 to TRBJ1-1, with D perhaps TRBD1 (5 bases). The CDR3 has 13 amino acids. The germline V and J ends were trimmed by 7 bases and 1 base, with 10 bases remaining between them. The germline V gene encodes CDR1 SGHAT and CDR2 FQNNGV.

This sequence joins TRBV19 and TRBJ1-5; 11 bases align to TRBD1. Per the germline V gene, CDR1 is LNHDA and CDR2 is SQIVND (reference sequence). This CDR3 comprises 15 residues. V shed 10 bases, J shed 1 base, and the junction held 6 bases outside the gene matches. Written as DNA, the CDR3 is TGTGCCAACCAGGACAGGGGGCAGAGCAATCAGCCCCAGCATTTT. Translated: CANQDRGQSNQPQHF. The complete variable domain, with remaining parts taken from reference TRBV19 and TRBJ1-5, reads DGGITQSPKYLFRKEGQNVTLSCEQNLNHDAMYWYRQDPGQGLRLIYYSQIVNDFQKGDIAEGYSVSREKKESFPLTVTSAQKNPTAFYLCANQDRGQSNQPQHFGDGTRLSIL.

The genes are TRBV12-5 and TRBJ1-4; D is uncertain. This CDR3 region has 16 residues. CDR1 is LGHNT, CDR2 FRNRAP, per germline. The V and J ends lost 5 bases and 8 bases respectively, with 21 bases between them. CDR3 DNA sequence: TGTGCTAGTGGTGGGCTTGAGGGCCAAGCGGTAGAAAAACTGTTTTTT. This translates into CASGGLEGQAVEKLFF.

Only one count was recorded for this clone. This chain joins TRBV10-3 and TRBJ1-6; D is uncertain. This CDR3 has 12 amino acids. Germline loops: CDR1 ENHRY, CDR2 SYGVKD. Trimming cost V 2 bases and J 13 bases, with 9 bases left between them. This CDR3 is CAISEGLGPLHF. As DNA, the CDR3 is TGTGCCATCAGTGAGGGTCTAGGCCCCCTCCACTTT.